What follows are 24 T cell receptor beta chains derived from one specimen sequenced in a study of T cell clonotyping in hematopoietic cell transplantation. Sequencing was performed with immunoSEQ multiplex PCR; in TCRdb, only in-frame clones are kept and a portion is missing. Among 15,000 or so clones listed, about 79% were seen once. The material sequenced was PBMCs, taken 100 days after allogeneic stem cell transplant. The origin of the receptors is a female patient aged 35-55 years who had an allogeneic stem cell transplant from a related donor, so T cells may come from the graft donor. Some clones in this sample may be carry-over from other donors' samples.

The chain joins TRBV4-1 to TRBJ1-4; no definite D call. The CDR3 contains 17 residues. CDR1 MGHRA and CDR2 YSYEKL come from the germline V gene. Trimming removed 0 bases from V and 0 bases from J, with 11 bases in between. The CDR3 loop reads CASSQDGQAATNEKLFF. The CDR3 nucleotides are TGCGCCAGCAGCCAAGATGGGCAGGCTGCAACTAATGAAAAACTGTTTTTT.

The chain is built from TRBV5-6 and TRBJ2-1; the match to TRBD2 covers 8 bases. There are 16 residues in the CDR3. The germline gives CDR1 SGHDT, CDR2 YYEEEE. J lost 4 bases, V lost 1 base, and 7 bases had no gene match. This CDR3 reads CASSLWAGGYYNEQFF. CDR3 nucleotide sequence: TGTGCCAGCAGCTTGTGGGCGGGAGGTTATTACAATGAGCAGTTCTTC.

The chain uses TRBV6-5 and TRBJ2-2, with D unresolved. The V gene lost 5 bases and the J gene lost 1 base, with 11 bases spanning the gap. The CDR3 sequence is 15 residues long. Germline V gene sequence: CDR1 MNHEY, CDR2 SVGAGI. CDR3 sequence (DNA): TGTGCCAGCAGTGGCCTCCCCCAGAACACCGGGGAGCTGTTTTTT. Translation: CASSGLPQNTGELFF.

The chain uses TRBV7-2 and TRBJ2-5; TRBD1 aligns across 9 bases. This CDR3 contains 16 residues. Trimming at V came to 4 bases and at J to 4 bases, leaving 10 bases not matched to a gene. Germline CDR1 is SGHTA and CDR2 is FQGNSA. CDR3 loop: CASSSKQGAVAETQYF. The DNA of the CDR3 is TGTGCCAGCAGCTCCAAACAGGGGGCAGTCGCAGAGACCCAGTACTTC.

This chain links TRBV7-2 with TRBJ1-2, with 9 bases identical to TRBD1. Germline CDR1 is SGHTA and CDR2 is FQGNSA. Trimming cost V 2 bases and J 5 bases; bases outside gene matches: 3. This CDR3 is 14 amino acids long. The CDR3 spells CASSLTTGGYGYTF. The CDR3, as DNA: TGTGCCAGCAGCTTAACGACAGGGGGTTATGGCTACACCTTC.

This sequence joins TRBV7-3 and TRBJ2-5, with D possibly TRBD2 on 5 matching bases. Trimming shortened V by 5 bases and J by 4 bases, and 17 bases separated the two germline ends. The CDR3 length is 15 residues. Germline V CDR1 and CDR2: SGHTA, FQGTGA. Here the CDR3 reads CASSPTPGVGETQYF. In DNA form, the CDR3 reads TGTGCCAGCAGCCCGACTCCCGGGGTAGGAGAGACCCAGTACTTC.

The V and J genes are TRBV7-2 and TRBJ1-2, with 7 bases aligning to TRBD1. CDR3 length equals 13 residues. With V trimmed by 7 bases and J by 4 bases, 6 bases remained unmatched. The germline V gene encodes CDR1 SGHTA and CDR2 FQGNSA. The CDR3 DNA follows: TGTGCCAGCAACTCCGGGACAGCCTATGGCTACACCTTC. It codes for CASNSGTAYGYTF.

The rearrangement links TRBV30 to TRBJ1-5; 9 bases match TRBD1. V was pared by 0 bases and J by 7 bases, with 7 bases of the junction left unmatched. From germline, CDR1 is GTSNPN and CDR2 SVGIG (reference sequence). The CDR3 covers 15 residues. The CDR3 coding sequence is TGTGCCTGGAGTGTAAATACAGGGGGCCAACAGCCCCAGCATTTT. Its protein is CAWSVNTGGQQPQHF.

The chain is built from TRBV29-1 and TRBJ2-5; 7 nucleotides line up with TRBD1. This CDR3 has 11 amino acids. The V segment lost 7 bases and the J segment 3 bases; nucleotides outside the gene matches: 2. Germline V lookup: CDR1 SQVTM, CDR2 ANQGSEA. The DNA for the CDR3 is TGCAGCGGGGGGACAGAAGAGACCCAGTACTTC. This codes for CSGGTEETQYF.

The chain couples TRBV11-2 to TRBJ2-7; TRBD2 might be the D (5 bases). Germline CDR1 and CDR2: SGHAT and FQNNGV. CDR3 size: 11 residues. V dropped 4 bases and J dropped 7 bases, with 8 bases sitting between them. The CDR3 here is CASSYGEEQYF. As DNA, the CDR3 is TGTGCCAGCAGCTACGGGGAGGAGCAGTACTTC. Full variable domain (outside the CDR3, taken from reference TRBV11-2 and TRBJ2-7): EAGVAQSPRYKIIEKRQSVAFWCNPISGHATLYWYQQILGQGPKLLIQFQNNGVVDDSQLPKDRFSAERLKGVDSTLKIQPAKLEDSAVYLCASSYGEEQYFGPGTRLTVT.

V and J are TRBV7-9 and TRBJ1-2; the match to TRBD1 covers 7 bases. Per germline, CDR1 SEHNR and CDR2 FQNEAQ (reference sequence). V shed 0 bases and J 3 bases; nucleotides not matched to a gene: 16. This CDR3 has 19 amino acids. The CDR3 DNA is TGTGCCAGCAGCTTAGCTTGGTCTGACAGGGAAAAAGATGACTATGGCTACACCTTC. This translates into CASSLAWSDREKDDYGYTF.

The gene calls are TRBV28 and TRBJ2-1; TRBD2 agrees at 7 bases. Germline values: CDR1 MDHEN, CDR2 SYDVKM. The V segment lost 3 bases and the J segment 3 bases; nucleotides outside the gene matches: 5. This CDR3 has 15 residues. The CDR3 DNA reads TGTGCCAGCAGTTTTCCAGAGCGGGGCTACAATGAGCAGTTCTTC. Protein sequence: CASSFPERGYNEQFF.

The chain combines TRBV4-2 with TRBJ2-7, with no clear D. Trimming shortened V by 1 base and J by 3 bases, and 10 bases separated the two germline ends. Germline V gives CDR1 LGHNA, CDR2 YNFKEQ. The CDR3 contains 14 residues. The CDR3 loop reads CASSQGWDSYEQYF. For the CDR3, the DNA is TGTGCCAGCAGCCAAGGATGGGATAGCTACGAGCAGTACTTC.

This clone has just one count. The rearrangement uses TRBV2 and TRBJ2-7; a possible D gene is TRBD2 (5 bases). In germline, CDR1 is SNHLY, CDR2 FYNNEI. This CDR3 has 13 residues. Deletions cut 7 bases from V and 7 bases from J, with 17 bases between. The CDR3 region is CASNEGSSWEQYF. The CDR3 coding sequence is TGTGCCAGCAACGAGGGAAGTAGCTGGGAGCAGTACTTC.

This clone occurred a few times. The chain couples TRBV6-5 to TRBJ1-1, with 10 bases fitting TRBD1. The V segment lost 7 bases and the J segment 1 base; nucleotides outside the gene matches: 6. The CDR3 totals 15 residues. Looked up from germline, CDR1 is MNHEY and CDR2 is SVGAGI. The CDR3 DNA reads as TGTGCCAGCACCGGGGACAGGGGCTCGAACACTGAAGCTTTCTTT. This gives the protein CASTGDRGSNTEAFF.

This sequence joins TRBV2 and TRBJ2-6; D ambiguous. V was cut by 5 bases and J by 5 bases, with 19 bases left in between. The CDR3 spans 17 residues. Germline V lookup: CDR1 SNHLY, CDR2 FYNNEI. CDR3 protein: CASSQQPIQSRANVLTF. In nucleotides, the CDR3 is TGTGCCAGCAGTCAACAGCCGATACAAAGTCGGGCCAACGTCCTGACTTTC.

This clone was observed a few times. The DNA for the CDR3 is TGTGCCCGGGAGGCGGGGGCCTTCACAGATACGCAGTATTTT. Translated, it gives CAREAGAFTDTQYF. The rearrangement links TRBV19 to TRBJ2-3, with D possibly TRBD2 on 7 matching bases. This CDR3 is built from 14 residues. With 11 bases removed from V and 2 bases from J, the gap between germline ends came to 17 bases. The germline V gene encodes CDR1 LNHDA and CDR2 SQIVND (reference sequence).

The CDR3 loop is CASSLAGTSFDEQFF. The CDR3 nucleotides are TGTGCCAGCAGCTTAGCGGGGACTAGCTTCGATGAGCAGTTCTTC. The V gene is TRBV7-6, the J gene TRBJ2-1; TRBD2 agrees at 9 bases. The ends lost 0 bases at V and 8 bases at J; junction bases unmatched: 5. The CDR3 is 15 residues long. Per germline, CDR1 SGHVS and CDR2 FNYEAQ.

The rearrangement links TRBV7-2 to TRBJ2-1, with 10 nucleotides matching TRBD1. Germline trimming cut 1 base from V and 7 bases from J; bases unmatched to any gene: 13. CDR1 SGHTA and CDR2 FQGNSA come from the germline V gene. The CDR3 has 18 residues. The CDR3 is CASSLVGAQGQGWNEQFF. The CDR3 DNA sequence: TGTGCCAGCAGCTTAGTAGGGGCCCAGGGACAGGGGTGGAATGAGCAGTTCTTC.

V usage is TRBV7-3 and J usage is TRBJ2-1; possibly TRBD2 for D (6 bases). This CDR3 spans 16 amino acids. V lost 2 bases and J lost 6, with 17 bases in between. CDR1 is SGHTA and CDR2 is FQGTGA in the germline V gene. CDR3 sequence (DNA): TGTGCCAGCAGCTTACTTCGAGGGACTCCTCTCAATGAGCAGTTCTTC. Protein sequence: CASSLLRGTPLNEQFF.

This chain joins TRBV9 and TRBJ2-2; TRBD2 might be the D (6 bases). Deletions cut 0 bases from V and 3 bases from J, with 12 bases between. Germline CDR1 reads SGDLS; CDR2 reads YYNGEE. CDR3 length: 16 residues. CDR3 DNA: TGTGCCAGCAGCGTAGGGAGGGGTTGGGACACCGGGGAGCTGTTTTTT. It translates to CASSVGRGWDTGELFF.

The J gene is TRBJ1-2, the V gene TRBV30, with D perhaps matching TRBD1 (5 bases). The V end was cut by 0 bases, the J end by 4 bases, with 12 bases between. Germline CDR1 is GTSNPN and CDR2 is SVGIG (reference sequence). The CDR3 runs to 14 residues. The CDR3: CAWSVEGSGYGYTF. In DNA form, the CDR3 reads TGTGCCTGGAGTGTCGAGGGGTCTGGCTATGGCTACACCTTC.

In this sample, this clone turned up a few times. The genes are TRBV5-4 and TRBJ2-7; 10 bases line up with TRBD1. CDR3 length: 18 residues. CDR1 is SGHNT, CDR2 YYREEE, per germline (reference sequence). V shed 3 bases, J shed 2 bases, and the junction held 14 bases outside the gene matches. The CDR3 DNA follows: TGTGCCAGCAGCTCAAGGGGACAGGGGAGAGCTTGGCCCTACGAGCAGTACTTC. Translating it yields CASSSRGQGRAWPYEQYF.

The genes are TRBV30 and TRBJ2-7; weak D call: TRBD2 (5 bases). The CDR3 sequence is 14 residues long. V was pared by 3 bases and J by 0 bases, with 12 bases between. From germline, CDR1 is GTSNPN and CDR2 SVGIG (reference sequence). The CDR3 reads CAWRDLGSSYEQYF. CDR3 sequence (DNA): TGTGCCTGGAGGGACCTGGGGAGCTCCTACGAGCAGTACTTC.